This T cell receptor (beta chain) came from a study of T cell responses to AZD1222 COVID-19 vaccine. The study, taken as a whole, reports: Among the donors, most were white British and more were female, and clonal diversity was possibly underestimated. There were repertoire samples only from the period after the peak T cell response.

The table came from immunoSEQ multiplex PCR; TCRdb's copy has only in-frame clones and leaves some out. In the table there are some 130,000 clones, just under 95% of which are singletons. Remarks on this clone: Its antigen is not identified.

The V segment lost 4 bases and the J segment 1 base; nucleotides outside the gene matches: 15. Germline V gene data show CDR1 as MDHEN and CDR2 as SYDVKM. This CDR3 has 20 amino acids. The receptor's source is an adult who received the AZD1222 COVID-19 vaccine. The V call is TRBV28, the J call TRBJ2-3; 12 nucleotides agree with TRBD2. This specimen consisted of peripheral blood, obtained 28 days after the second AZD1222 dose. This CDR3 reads CASSSHLLAGGPRGTDTQYF. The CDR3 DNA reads TGTGCCAGCAGTTCCCATCTCCTAGCGGGGGGGCCTAGGGGCACAGATACGCAGTATTTT.